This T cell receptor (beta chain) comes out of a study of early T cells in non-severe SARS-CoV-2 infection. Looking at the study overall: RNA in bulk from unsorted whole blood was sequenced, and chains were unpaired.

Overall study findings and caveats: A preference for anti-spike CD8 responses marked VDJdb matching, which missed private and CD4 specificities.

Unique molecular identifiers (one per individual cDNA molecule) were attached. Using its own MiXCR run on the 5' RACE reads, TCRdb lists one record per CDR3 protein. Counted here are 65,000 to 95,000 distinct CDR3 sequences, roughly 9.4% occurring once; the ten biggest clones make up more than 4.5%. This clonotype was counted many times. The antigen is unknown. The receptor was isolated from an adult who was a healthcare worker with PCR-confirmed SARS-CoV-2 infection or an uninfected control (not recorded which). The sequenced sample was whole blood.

CDR3 coding DNA: TGCGCCAGCAGCTTGGCGGGAGCAAAAGGGAATGAGCAGTTCTTC. Its protein product is CASSLAGAKGNEQFF. V and J are TRBV5-1 and TRBJ2-1; TRBD2 might be the D (6 bases). The CDR3 has 15 residues. V lost 0 bases and J lost 7, with 14 bases in between. The V gene's germline CDR1 is SGHRS and CDR2 YFSETQ.